This TCR beta chain was identified in a study of shared clonotypes between healthy human individuals. Findings and caveats of the study: Non-shared clonotypes showed lower generation probabilities than clonotypes common to all four donors.

Replicate sorted-subset PCRs were loaded with approximately 200 ng DNA, approximately 31,000 T cell genomes. Methods used by the authors: In the immunoSEQ data, sequences were junction-only and lacked quality scores, so filtering differed. Assay: immunoSEQ multiplex PCR; the TCRdb copy retains only in-frame clones and omits some. The V and J calls and the clone size are those of that table, but D and trimming were determined from the DNA. The sample has around 690,000 clones; about 90% are singletons. This clone was seen just once. What it binds is unknown. Germline CDR1 is SGDLS and CDR2 is YYNGEE. The ends were cut back, 3 bases at V and 0 bases at J, with 7 bases in the middle. The CDR3 is 13 amino acids.

The rearrangement joins TRBV9 to TRBJ2-7; no definite D call. Sequencing input: memory CD8+ T cells from PBMCs. Noted subset: CD45RO+ cells pooled with CCR7-negative TemRA cells. This TCR was recovered from a man in his late teens or twenties in good health. Some clones in this sample may be carry-over from other donors' samples. CDR3 sequence (DNA): TGTGCCAGCAGCGGGTTTCCCTCCTACGAGCAGTACTTC. The encoded protein is CASSGFPSYEQYF.